This TCR beta chain was observed in a study of regulatory T cells in long-lasting Graves disease. The time point denotes: newly diagnosed GD, antithyroid drugs for less than 3 months. Preparation of the TCR library used RNA extracted from PBMCs. Germline CDR1 reads MNHNS; CDR2 reads SASEGT. This CDR3 is 14 amino acids long. With 2 bases removed from V and 4 bases from J, the gap between germline ends came to 11 bases. Arm-PCR of CDR3 regions and iRepertoire HTBI primers were used to build TCR beta libraries. TCRdb called the multiplex PCR reads again in MiXCR, with one record for every CDR3 protein. This table has roughly 400,000 distinct CDR3 sequences, roughly 15% appearing once. This clonotype was found many times. As yet, its antigen is unknown. Study-level findings and limits: Researchers examined only peripheral blood and not thyroid tissue.

These same records also appear under a second study, on T cells in Graves' hyperthyroidism and ophthalmopathy.

This rearrangement joins TRBV6-1 to TRBJ1-1; unclear D gene. Sample: peripheral blood mononuclear cells (PBMCs), taken at new diagnosis, from a patient treated with antithyroid drugs. This TCR was recovered from a woman aged 18-29 years with Graves disease. This CDR3 is CASSESGGITEAFF. CDR3 sequence (DNA): TGTGCCAGCAGTGAAAGCGGAGGGATCACTGAAGCTTTCTTT.